The next 19 T cell receptor beta chains were all read from a single sample in a study of blood T cell repertoires in COVID-19. Repertoires were generated with immunoSEQ multiplex PCR, while TCRdb's copy carries only in-frame clones and drops some. Seen here are under 15,000 clones, more than 65% observed once, and the top ten hold around 9.1%. Sequenced material: peripheral blood. The receptors stem from a man aged 60-69 years with COVID-19, enrolled during active disease.

V gene TRBV11-3 combines with J gene TRBJ2-6; no clear D. Deletions cut 0 bases from V and 0 bases from J, with 9 bases between. Germline CDR1 is SGHNT and CDR2 is YENEEA. The CDR3 covers 17 residues. The CDR3 region has the DNA TGTGCCAGCAGCTTAGATATGATTAGCTCTGGGGCCAACGTCCTGACTTTC. This encodes CASSLDMISSGANVLTF.

The V gene is TRBV7-2, the J gene TRBJ2-4; TRBD2 agrees at 14 bases. V gave up 6 bases and J gave up 2 bases; unmatched junction bases: 9. CDR3 size: 18 residues. Looked up from germline, CDR1 is SGHTA and CDR2 is FQGNSA. For the CDR3, the DNA is TGTGCCAGCAGTCGACTAGCGGGGGGGATCTTGTCCAAAAACATTCAGTACTTC. Its translation: CASSRLAGGILSKNIQYF. Full variable domain (missing parts from reference TRBV7-2 and TRBJ2-4): GAGVSQSPSNKVTEKGKDVELRCDPISGHTALYWYRQSLGQGLEFLIYFQGNSAPDKSGLPSDRFSAERTGGSVSTLTIQRTQQEDSAVYLCASSRLAGGILSKNIQYFGAGTRLSVL.

As DNA, the CDR3 is TGTGCCAGCACTATCGGGCGGCTAGCGGGAATAGATACGCAGTATTTT. It is translated as CASTIGRLAGIDTQYF. The rearrangement uses TRBV7-2 and TRBJ2-3; 9 bases fit TRBD2. Germline trimming cut 7 bases from V and 5 bases from J; bases unmatched to any gene: 13. CDR3 length equals 16 residues. The germline gives CDR1 SGHTA, CDR2 FQGNSA.

The chain joins TRBV5-1 to TRBJ1-4; tentative D call: TRBD1 (6 bases). The CDR3 is 14 amino acids. Trimming stripped 1 base from V and 7 bases from J, with 11 bases between. Germline loops: CDR1 SGHRS, CDR2 YFSETQ. CDR3 sequence: CASSLRGMGEKLFF. As DNA, the CDR3 is TGCGCCAGCAGCTTGAGGGGGATGGGTGAAAAACTGTTTTTT.

DNA for the CDR3: TGCGCCAGCTGCCCTCGCCGGGACAGGGGGCCCCTCAACACAGATACGCAGTATTTT. The encoded protein is CASCPRRDRGPLNTDTQYF. V and J are TRBV5-1 and TRBJ2-3; 12 nucleotides match TRBD1. V was clipped by 7 bases and J by 2 bases; unmatched bases: 17. Germline lookup yields CDR1 SGHRS and CDR2 YFSETQ. The CDR3 runs to 19 residues.

The chain recombines TRBV7-2 with TRBJ2-1; D not resolved. The CDR3 runs 15 residues. Germline CDR1 and CDR2: SGHTA and FQGNSA. Trimming stripped 1 base from V and 3 bases from J, with 10 bases between. The CDR3 nucleotides read TGTGCCAGCAGCTTAGACAGAGCCCTCTACAATGAGCAGTTCTTC. This codes for CASSLDRALYNEQFF.

The table lists this clone with a few counts. The chain couples TRBV5-6 to TRBJ2-2; no clear D. CDR3 size: 14 residues. Germline V gene data show CDR1 as SGHDT and CDR2 as YYEEEE. Trimming stripped 2 bases from V and 2 bases from J, with 7 bases between. The CDR3, as DNA: TGTGCCAGCAGCTTACGGGTTAACACCGGGGAGCTGTTTTTT. Residues: CASSLRVNTGELFF. The variable domain in full, completed from reference TRBV5-6 and TRBJ2-2, reads DAGVTQSPTHLIKTRGQQVTLRCSPKSGHDTVSWYQQALGQGPQFIFQYYEEEERQRGNFPDRFSGHQFPNYSSELNVNALLLGDSALYLCASSLRVNTGELFFGEGSRLTVL.

The chain joins TRBV3-1 (or the pseudogene TRBV3-2) to TRBJ1-1; D remains unclear. V was trimmed by 4 bases and J by 4 bases, leaving 16 bases between them. The CDR3 is 15 amino acids. The germline V gene encodes CDR1 LGHDT and CDR2 YNNKEL (reference sequence). The CDR3 sequence: CASSRERRGGTEAFF. CDR3 DNA: TGTGCCAGCAGCCGCGAACGGCGGGGTGGCACTGAAGCTTTCTTT.

A single count supports this clone. The J gene is TRBJ2-1, the V gene TRBV19; the match to TRBD1 covers 7 bases. This CDR3 is built from 14 residues. The J segment lost 7 bases and the V segment lost 6 bases, leaving 9 bases of the junction unmatched. The germline V gene encodes CDR1 LNHDA and CDR2 SQIVND (reference sequence). In nucleotides, the CDR3 is TGTGCCAGTAGCTTCAGGGGGTTGAGAAATGAGCAGTTCTTC. This translates into CASSFRGLRNEQFF.

The V call is TRBV27, the J call TRBJ2-7; 7 bases line up with TRBD2. Unmatched junction bases numbered 5, after V lost 6 bases and J lost 3 bases. Germline lookup yields CDR1 MNHEY and CDR2 SMNVEV (reference sequence). The CDR3 has 13 amino acids. This CDR3 is CASSPGLHYEQYF. CDR3 sequence (DNA): TGTGCCAGCAGCCCGGGACTACACTACGAGCAGTACTTC.

This clone was recorded a few times. The rearrangement uses TRBV5-1 and TRBJ1-1; 7 bases agree with TRBD1. Trimming removed 2 bases from V and 3 bases from J; junction bases left unmatched: 4. The CDR3 has 14 residues. Per the germline V gene, CDR1 is SGHRS and CDR2 is YFSETQ. CDR3 DNA: TGCGCCAGCAGCTTATCCCAGGGGGACACTGAAGCTTTCTTT. This gives the protein CASSLSQGDTEAFF.

The rearrangement joins TRBV24-1 to TRBJ2-2, with 9 bases identical to TRBD1. V shed 7 bases, J shed 0 bases, and the junction held 14 bases outside the gene matches. Germline loops: CDR1 KGHDR, CDR2 SFDVKD. CDR3 length: 19 residues. The CDR3 sequence: CATSEPRDRVLPNTGELFF. As DNA, the CDR3 is TGTGCCACCAGCGAACCCCGGGACAGGGTTCTTCCGAACACCGGGGAGCTGTTTTTT.

The rearrangement uses TRBV7-2 and TRBJ1-5; D gene uncertain. The CDR3 contains 14 residues. Germline CDR1 and CDR2: SGHTA and FQGNSA. With 2 bases removed from V and 4 bases from J, the gap between germline ends came to 9 bases. CDR3 region: CASSLLRGNQPQHF. The CDR3 DNA reads as TGTGCCAGCAGCTTACTCCGAGGGAATCAGCCCCAGCATTTT. Variable domain in full (rest from reference TRBV7-2 and TRBJ1-5): GAGVSQSPSNKVTEKGKDVELRCDPISGHTALYWYRQSLGQGLEFLIYFQGNSAPDKSGLPSDRFSAERTGGSVSTLTIQRTQQEDSAVYLCASSLLRGNQPQHFGDGTRLSIL.

The chain combines TRBV10-3 with TRBJ1-4; 10 positions match TRBD1. V lost 6 bases to trimming and J lost 5 bases; unmatched junction nucleotides: 3. Germline CDR1 is ENHRY and CDR2 is SYGVKD. This CDR3 contains 14 residues. DNA of the CDR3: TGTGCCATCAGGCAGGACAGGGGGAATGAAAAACTGTTTTTT. It codes for CAIRQDRGNEKLFF.

The chain combines TRBV6-2 or TRBV6-3 with TRBJ2-3; 7 bases match TRBD2. V trimming: 2 bases; J trimming: 2 bases; junction bases outside the gene matches: 7. CDR3 length: 16 amino acids. Germline-derived CDR1 and CDR2 are MNHEY and SVGEGT. This CDR3 reads CASSYHLQRDTDTQYF. As DNA, the CDR3 is TGTGCCAGCAGTTACCATCTGCAGCGGGACACAGATACGCAGTATTTT.

This sequence joins TRBV5-1 and TRBJ1-5; perhaps TRBD1 as D (6 bases). The length of the CDR3 is 18 residues. V was pared by 0 bases and J by 2 bases, with 18 bases between. In germline, CDR1 is SGHRS, CDR2 YFSETQ. CDR3 residues: CASSLGAGEGMGNQPQHF. In nucleotides, the CDR3 is TGCGCCAGCAGCTTGGGGGCAGGGGAGGGGATGGGCAATCAGCCCCAGCATTTT.

The V gene is TRBV12-3 or TRBV12-4, the J gene TRBJ2-7; TRBD1 aligns across 7 bases. Losses at the gene ends were 3 bases for V and 6 bases for J; bases not matched to a gene: 5. The CDR3 totals 13 residues. CDR3 region: CASSFGQGVEQYF. CDR3 nucleotide sequence: TGTGCCAGCAGTTTCGGCCAGGGGGTCGAGCAGTACTTC.

The chain uses TRBV2 and TRBJ2-2; tentatively, D is TRBD1 (6 bases). The CDR3 runs to 16 residues. The germline V gene encodes CDR1 SNHLY and CDR2 FYNNEI. V lost 6 bases to trimming and J lost 3 bases, with 17 bases between them. The CDR3 loop reads CASRPTRRTDTGELFF. CDR3 nucleotide sequence: TGTGCCAGCAGGCCGACTCGGCGGACAGACACCGGGGAGCTGTTTTTT.

The chain links TRBV7-9 to TRBJ2-6; 7 positions agree with TRBD1. Losses at the gene ends were 6 bases for V and 0 bases for J; bases not matched to a gene: 14. Germline V gives CDR1 SEHNR, CDR2 FQNEAQ (reference sequence). This CDR3 region has 19 residues. The CDR3 reads CASRYTKGTARSGANVLTF. In DNA, the CDR3 is TGTGCCAGCAGGTACACCAAAGGGACAGCGCGCTCTGGGGCCAACGTCCTGACTTTC.